This T cell receptor (beta chain) was recorded in a study of naive and memory T cell subsets. Study results and limitations: Diversity fell and Gini index rose from naive through CM, EM, EMRA. Naive repertoires, especially CD8, held a few larger clonotypes, possibly memory cells re-expressing CD45RA.

This CDR3 is built from 10 residues. The germline V gene encodes CDR1 DFQATT and CDR2 SNEGSKA (reference sequence). Trimming pared 5 bases from V and 6 bases from J, leaving 8 bases between. This clonotype was found many times. Its antigen is not known. Both TRBC1 and TRBC2 were covered by a beta constant-region primer of two equimolar oligonucleotides. The ligated cDNA underwent four PCR rounds using SP2 and nested alpha and beta constant-region primers. MiXCR, applied by TCRdb to the UMI-ligation and nested PCR reads, yields one record per CDR3 protein. The sample has 99,000 or so distinct CDR3 sequences, roughly 15% seen once.

The TCR sequence derives from a human donor in good health. Sequenced material: naive CD8+ T cells from blood. The chain recombines TRBV20-1 with TRBJ2-7; perhaps TRBD2 as D (6 bases). As DNA, the CDR3 is TGCAGTGCTGGAGGGATCGAGCAGTACTTC. Translating gives CSAGGIEQYF.